One and the same sample provided the 31 T cell receptor beta chains below, sequenced in a study of regulatory T cells in long-lasting Graves disease. HTBI primers from iRepertoire and Arm-PCR of CDR3 regions yielded the TCR beta libraries. TCRdb recomputed calls from the multiplex PCR reads with MiXCR, one row per CDR3 protein. The sample includes 350,000 to 550,000 distinct CDR3 sequences, roughly 17% of them seen just once. The time point: newly diagnosed GD, antithyroid drugs for less than 3 months. The TCR library was made from RNA that had been extracted from PBMCs in TRIzol. The data also belong to a second study, concerning T cells in Graves' hyperthyroidism and ophthalmopathy.

The sample consisted of peripheral blood mononuclear cells (PBMCs), taken at new diagnosis, from a patient treated with antithyroid drugs. The receptors derive from a woman aged 18-29 years with Graves disease.

Only a few counts were recorded for this clonotype. The chain joins TRBV28 to TRBJ2-2; the D is unclear. Trimming cost V 2 bases and J 1 base, with 8 bases left between them. This CDR3 has 15 amino acids. The germline gives CDR1 MDHEN, CDR2 SYDVKM. CDR3 sequence reads: CASSLRRQNTGELFF. The DNA for the CDR3 is TGTGCCAGCAGTTTACGGCGACAGAACACCGGGGAGCTGTTTTTT.

V is TRBV7-2 and J is TRBJ2-5; 7 bases match TRBD2. Trimming took 7 bases from V and 5 from J; bases not matched to a gene: 7. Germline CDR1 reads SGHTA; CDR2 reads FQGNSA. The CDR3 totals 13 residues. For the CDR3, the DNA is TGTGCCAGCAAAACAGCGGGATGGGAGACCCAGTACTTC. Protein: CASKTAGWETQYF. The variable domain in full, with the rest retrieved from reference TRBV7-2 and TRBJ2-5, is GAGVSQSPSNKVTEKGKDVELRCDPISGHTALYWYRQSLGQGLEFLIYFQGNSAPDKSGLPSDRFSAERTGGSVSTLTIQRTQQEDSAVYLCASKTAGWETQYFGPGTRLLVL.

This clonotype has a handful of counts. The chain links TRBV7-9 to TRBJ2-5, with D perhaps matching TRBD1 (5 bases). The CDR3 sequence is 14 residues long. The V end was cut by 1 base, the J end by 2 bases, with 8 bases between. Germline V gene data show CDR1 as SEHNR and CDR2 as FQNEAQ (reference sequence). CDR3: CASSLVDSQETQYF. CDR3 in DNA: TGTGCCAGCAGCTTAGTTGACAGTCAAGAGACCCAGTACTTC.

The chain carries TRBV5-4 and TRBJ1-1; 8 bases align to TRBD1. V lost 2 bases, J lost 4 bases, and 7 bases stayed unmatched. Germline CDR1 reads SGHNT; CDR2 reads YYREEE (reference sequence). The CDR3 is made up of 15 amino acids. The CDR3 region has the DNA TGTGCCAGCAGCTTTCGAACAGGGGGGGGCACTGAAGCTTTCTTT. Translating gives CASSFRTGGGTEAFF.

Only a few counts were recorded for this clonotype. The chain couples TRBV11-3 to TRBJ2-1; maybe TRBD1 (7 bases). Trimming left V 9 bases short and J 5 bases short, with 17 bases between. CDR1 is SGHNT, CDR2 YENEEA, per germline. The CDR3 sequence is 14 residues long. The CDR3 loop is CASDSTGRNNEQFF. In nucleotides, the CDR3 is TGTGCCAGTGACTCGACAGGGAGGAACAATGAGCAGTTCTTC.

This clonotype occurred many times. The chain recombines TRBV20-1 with TRBJ2-2; 12 bases fit TRBD1. The CDR3 spans 14 residues. The V gene's germline CDR1 is DFQATT and CDR2 SNEGSKA (reference sequence). J gave up 6 bases and V 6 bases, and 5 bases lay outside the gene matches. The CDR3 region is CSADGTGGAGELFF. The CDR3 region has the DNA TGCAGTGCGGACGGGACAGGGGGCGCCGGGGAGCTGTTTTTT.

This clonotype was seen repeatedly, ten times or more. This rearrangement joins TRBV6-1 to TRBJ1-4; D is uncertain. The germline CDR1 and CDR2 sequences are MNHNS and SASEGT. The CDR3 contains 15 residues. Trimming removed 5 bases from V and 8 bases from J, with 18 bases in between. This CDR3 reads CASSQRAIYMEKLFF. The DNA for the CDR3 is TGTGCCAGCAGTCAACGCGCCATATACATGGAAAAACTGTTTTTT.

This clonotype came up many times. CDR3 sequence (DNA): TGTGCCAGCAGTTCCCGACAGACCAGAACGTACGAGCAGTACTTC. Protein product: CASSSRQTRTYEQYF. This chain connects TRBV27 to TRBJ2-7; tentatively, D is TRBD1 (5 bases). The CDR3 runs to 15 residues. V lost 4 bases and J 4 bases, leaving 17 bases between the germline ends. CDR1 and CDR2 from the germline V gene are MNHEY and SMNVEV (reference sequence).

The V call is TRBV5-6, the J call TRBJ2-4, with 7 bases that match TRBD2. This CDR3 spans 14 amino acids. Germline loops: CDR1 SGHDT, CDR2 YYEEEE. V dropped 4 bases and J dropped 7; count of bases not matched to a gene: 8. As DNA, the CDR3 is TGTGCCAGCAGCCGGAGCGGGACGGGCAACATTCAGTACTTC. Protein product: CASSRSGTGNIQYF.

The sample holds many counts of this clonotype. The chain links TRBV12-3 or TRBV12-4 to TRBJ1-2; D gene uncertain. The CDR3 totals 16 residues. The V gene lost 1 base and the J gene lost 3 bases, with 15 bases spanning the gap. This CDR3 is CASSLEDRTTYYGYTF. Here the CDR3 DNA reads TGTGCCAGCAGTTTAGAGGATAGGACGACTTACTATGGCTACACCTTC.

This clonotype appeared many times. The CDR3 is CSARTGGSNQPQHF. The CDR3 DNA sequence: TGCAGTGCTAGGACAGGGGGATCGAATCAGCCCCAGCATTTT. The rearrangement links TRBV20-1 to TRBJ1-5, with 9 bases lining up with TRBD1. V lost 3 bases, J lost 4 bases, and 4 bases stayed unmatched. CDR1 is DFQATT, CDR2 SNEGSKA, per germline (reference sequence). There are 14 residues in the CDR3.

This clonotype was counted ten times or more. The chain employs TRBV6-1 and TRBJ2-7; 13 bases match TRBD2. The ends lost 5 bases at V and 4 bases at J; junction bases unmatched: 8. The CDR3 runs to 16 residues. CDR1 and CDR2 from the germline V gene are MNHNS and SASEGT. CDR3 sequence: CASSRRTSGRIYEQYF. The CDR3 DNA follows: TGTGCCAGCAGTCGACGGACTAGCGGGAGAATATACGAGCAGTACTTC.

The table lists this clonotype with many counts. This chain links TRBV15 with TRBJ2-7, with 13 bases that match TRBD2. The length of the CDR3 is 17 residues. In germline, CDR1 is LNHNV, CDR2 YYDKDF (reference sequence). V lost 0 bases to trimming and J lost 6 bases; unmatched junction nucleotides: 8. Here the CDR3 reads CATSRDKGGTSGTEQYF. The CDR3 DNA is TGTGCCACCAGCAGAGATAAGGGGGGGACTAGCGGGACCGAGCAGTACTTC.

This clonotype was counted ten times or more. The genes are TRBV6-1 and TRBJ1-2; 7 bases align to TRBD1. The CDR3 sequence is 15 residues long. CDR1 is MNHNS, CDR2 SASEGT, per germline. Trimming removed 6 bases from V and 5 bases from J; junction bases left unmatched: 12. The CDR3 is CASSAIGDSGYGYTF. The CDR3 DNA reads as TGTGCCAGCAGCGCTATTGGGGACAGTGGATATGGCTACACCTTC.

This clonotype appeared a few times. The V and J genes are TRBV6-1 and TRBJ2-1; D is undetermined. Germline assignment: CDR1 MNHNS and CDR2 SASEGT. Trimming removed 2 bases from V and 10 bases from J, with 9 bases in between. CDR3 length: 12 amino acids. The CDR3 loop is CASSEILGEQFF. CDR3 nucleotide sequence: TGTGCCAGCAGTGAAATCTTGGGGGAGCAGTTCTTC.

The table lists this clonotype with many counts. V usage is TRBV6-1 and J usage is TRBJ2-7; 10 bases map to TRBD1. Germline CDR1 MNHNS, CDR2 SASEGT. The trim removed 10 bases at V and 2 bases at J, leaving 8 bases unmatched. This CDR3 has 14 amino acids. CDR3 region: CATDRDRGPYEQYF. The CDR3 DNA reads as TGTGCCACCGACCGGGACAGGGGTCCCTACGAGCAGTACTTC.

This clonotype showed up many times. The chain links TRBV20-1 to TRBJ2-5, with unresolved D. Per the germline V gene, CDR1 is DFQATT and CDR2 is SNEGSKA (reference sequence). The CDR3 covers 11 residues. Trimming removed 0 bases from V and 2 bases from J, with 1 base in between. The CDR3: CSARDQETQYF. Here the CDR3 DNA reads TGCAGTGCTAGAGATCAAGAGACCCAGTACTTC.

The chain has TRBV5-5 and TRBJ2-7; D is possibly TRBD1 (8 bases). Germline CDR1 is SGHKS and CDR2 is YYEKEE (reference sequence). This CDR3 has 14 amino acids. With 3 bases removed from V and 5 bases from J, the gap between germline ends came to 15 bases. Written as DNA, the CDR3 is TGTGCCAGCAGCTATTACAGGGGGGGCCACGAGCAGTACTTC. This sequence encodes CASSYYRGGHEQYF.

This clonotype has a single count. Relative to the germline gene, one junction end is altered; a read error may explain this. The chain combines TRBV19 with TRBJ2-2; 7 bases agree with TRBD2. Per the germline V gene, CDR1 is LNHDA and CDR2 is SQIVND (reference sequence). CDR3 length equals 15 residues. The DNA for the CDR3 is TGTGCCAGTAGTATCCGAGCGGGAAACACCGGGGGGCTGTTTTTT. Its translation: CASSIRAGNTGGLFF.

CDR3 sequence reads: CSAASRGEAKNIQYF. The CDR3 nucleotides are TGCAGCGCTGCCAGCAGGGGAGAAGCCAAAAACATTCAGTACTTC. The rearrangement links TRBV29-1 to TRBJ2-4; a weak D match, TRBD1 (6 bases). CDR1 is SQVTM, CDR2 ANQGSEA, per germline. Trimming took 7 bases from V and 0 from J, leaving 16 bases between them. The CDR3 is 15 residues long.

The chain couples TRBV7-8 to TRBJ1-1; a weak D match, TRBD1 (6 bases). Trimming stripped 1 base from V and 4 bases from J, with 13 bases between. The CDR3 is made up of 15 amino acids. CDR1 and CDR2 from the germline V gene are SGHVS and FQNEAQ. CDR3 nucleotide sequence: TGTGCCAGCAGCTTAGTTGGGGGCGGATTCACTGAAGCTTTCTTT. Encoded protein: CASSLVGGGFTEAFF.

A few counts support this clonotype. The chain uses TRBV30 and TRBJ2-7, with TRBD1 identical over 8 bases. CDR1 GTSNPN and CDR2 SVGIG come from the germline V gene (reference sequence). The CDR3 length is 14 residues. Trimming removed 4 bases from V and 4 bases from J; junction bases left unmatched: 9. CDR3 amino acids: CAWTLGQGGYEQYF. The DNA of the CDR3 is TGTGCCTGGACTCTAGGACAGGGAGGTTACGAGCAGTACTTC. Filled out from reference TRBV30 and TRBJ2-7, the complete variable domain reads SQTIHQWPATLVQPVGSPLSLECTVEGTSNPNLYWYRQAAGRGLQLLFYSVGIGQISSEVPQNLSASRPQDRQFILSSKKLLLSDSGFYLCAWTLGQGGYEQYFGPGTRLTVT.

There are many counts of this clonotype. The chain employs TRBV11-2 and TRBJ2-1; tentatively, D is TRBD1 or TRBD2 (6 bases each). The CDR3 runs 16 residues. V gave up 2 bases and J gave up 6 bases, with 17 bases separating them. Per the germline V gene, CDR1 is SGHAT and CDR2 is FQNNGV. In nucleotides, the CDR3 is TGTGCCAGCAGCTTAAGTCCGGGCAGGGGAGGCAATGAGCAGTTCTTC. Translating it yields CASSLSPGRGGNEQFF.

On this clonotype: This likely stems from a read error, as it lies one base from a far larger clone. V is TRBV7-2 and J is TRBJ2-1; D remains unclear. The CDR3 sequence is 15 residues long. Trimming pared 5 bases from V and 3 bases from J, leaving 14 bases between. Germline CDR1 and CDR2: SGHTA and FQGNSA. CDR3 in DNA: TGTGCCAGCAGCACCCTTATCAGCCGCTACAATGAGCAGTTCTTC. Translating it yields CASSTLISRYNEQFF. The complete variable domain, with remaining parts taken from reference TRBV7-2 and TRBJ2-1, reads GAGVSQSPSNKVTEKGKDVELRCDPISGHTALYWYRQSLGQGLEFLIYFQGNSAPDKSGLPSDRFSAERTGGSVSTLTIQRTQQEDSAVYLCASSTLISRYNEQFFGPGTRLTVL.

This clonotype showed up just once. The V and J genes are TRBV11-2 and TRBJ2-2; D call uncertain. Germline V gene data show CDR1 as SGHAT and CDR2 as FQNNGV. With 3 bases removed from V and 5 bases from J, the gap between germline ends came to 13 bases. The CDR3 contains 15 residues. Written as DNA, the CDR3 is TGTGCCAGCAGCTTTTCCCCTAGTGGGACCGGGGAGCTGTTTTTT. Residues: CASSFSPSGTGELFF.

The CDR3 DNA is TGTGCCTGGAGTGTACAGATCGGGACGAACACCGGGGAGCTGTTTTTT. The encoded protein is CAWSVQIGTNTGELFF. The chain couples TRBV30 to TRBJ2-2, with D possibly being TRBD2 (5 bases). This CDR3 contains 16 residues. The V and J ends lost 0 bases and 0 bases respectively, with 11 bases between them. CDR1 GTSNPN and CDR2 SVGIG come from the germline V gene (reference sequence).

On this clonotype itself: The germline gene is not matched at one end of the junction; a read error may be the cause. CDR3 coding DNA: TGTGCCGGCAGTACCATAACAGGGCAGCCCCAGCATTTT. Translating it yields CAGSTITGQPQHF. J is TRBJ1-5 and V is TRBV27, with D perhaps TRBD1 (6 bases). This CDR3 has 13 residues. Per germline, CDR1 MNHEY and CDR2 SMNVEV (reference sequence).

This clonotype was observed at least ten times. The chain couples TRBV20-1 to TRBJ2-1; tentatively, D is TRBD2 (6 bases). This CDR3 has 15 amino acids. The V gene's germline CDR1 is DFQATT and CDR2 SNEGSKA (reference sequence). The V end was cut by 5 bases, the J end by 2 bases, with 16 bases between. The CDR3 sequence is CSAPKLAITYNEQFF. The CDR3 DNA sequence: TGCAGTGCTCCAAAACTAGCCATCACCTACAATGAGCAGTTCTTC.

This clonotype was detected only a few times. The CDR3 DNA is TGTGCCAGCACCAGGTGGGACCCGGGTTCGAGCGAGCAGTACTTC. This sequence encodes CASTRWDPGSSEQYF. This chain links TRBV7-9 with TRBJ2-7; perhaps D is TRBD1 or TRBD2 (5 bases each). Germline CDR1 SEHNR, CDR2 FQNEAQ (reference sequence). The V and J ends lost 7 bases and 6 bases respectively, with 22 bases between them. This CDR3 is 15 amino acids long. Using reference TRBV7-9 and TRBJ2-7 for the parts outside the CDR3, the full variable domain is DTGVSQNPRHKITKRGQNVTFRCDPISEHNRLYWYRQTLGQGPEFLTYFQNEAQLEKSRLLSDRFSAERPKGSFSTLEIQRTEQGDSAMYLCASTRWDPGSSEQYFGPGTRLTVT.

At least ten counts were recorded for this clonotype. The chain uses TRBV20-1 and TRBJ2-3; D is unclear. Germline V gene data show CDR1 as DFQATT and CDR2 as SNEGSKA (reference sequence). Trimming took 1 base from V and 4 from J, leaving 12 bases between them. The CDR3 loop spans 14 amino acids. This CDR3 reads CSARAPIAADTQYF. The DNA of the CDR3 is TGCAGTGCTAGAGCCCCGATTGCTGCAGATACGCAGTATTTT.

The table lists this clonotype with many counts. This chain uses TRBV6-1 with TRBJ2-1, with 8 bases identical to TRBD2. The CDR3 runs 15 residues. The junction had 9 bases not matched to a gene; V was cut back by 8 bases and J by 3 bases. Germline V gene sequence: CDR1 MNHNS, CDR2 SASEGT. The CDR3 DNA is TGTGCCAGCGCGAAGCGGGAGCACCGCTACAATGAGCAGTTCTTC. This encodes CASAKREHRYNEQFF.